The rows below give T cell receptor beta chains drawn from one sample of a study of radiation and T cells in renal cell carcinoma. Repertoires were generated with immunoSEQ multiplex PCR, while TCRdb's copy carries only in-frame clones and drops some. The data hold 6,000 to 8,000 clones, with approximately 65% observed a single time. The sequencing here drew on tumor tissue, taken from a patient whose treatment was nephrectomy without radiotherapy. These receptor sequences come from a woman aged 70-85 years with renal cell carcinoma. Each CDR3 is given with its conserved first and last residue. Fields, in order: D gene, V gene, J gene, clone size, CDR3 protein, CDR3 DNA. D genes are given only for firm matches. The size field is filled for only some rows; it gives once, few, many or a size class.

D gene: NA; V gene: TRBV5-1; J gene: TRBJ1-2; clone size: NA; CDR3 protein: CASSLGSGEDGYTF; CDR3 DNA: TGCGCCAGCAGCTTGGGATCAGGGGAGGATGGCTACACCTTC
D gene: NA; V gene: TRBV18; J gene: TRBJ2-2; clone size: few; CDR3 protein: CASSPSGDSNTGELFF; CDR3 DNA: TGTGCCAGCTCACCATCGGGGGATTCGAACACCGGGGAGCTGTTTTTT
D gene: TRBD2; V gene: TRBV5-1; J gene: TRBJ2-7; clone size: NA; CDR3 protein: CASSLDPSGLSYEQYF; CDR3 DNA: TGCGCCAGCAGCTTAGATCCTAGCGGCCTCTCCTACGAGCAGTACTTC
D gene: NA; V gene: TRBV20-1; J gene: TRBJ2-5; clone size: NA; CDR3 protein: CSARPGETQYF; CDR3 DNA: TGCAGTGCTAGACCGGGGGAGACCCAGTACTTC
D gene: NA; V gene: TRBV5-6; J gene: TRBJ2-2; clone size: NA; CDR3 protein: CASSLGSGNAGELFF; CDR3 DNA: TGTGCCAGCAGCTTGGGATCCGGGAACGCCGGGGAGCTGTTTTTT
D gene: TRBD1; V gene: TRBV7-9; J gene: TRBJ2-7; clone size: hyperexpanded; CDR3 protein: CASSSDRGAHEQYF; CDR3 DNA: TGTGCCAGCAGCTCCGACAGGGGCGCACACGAGCAGTACTTC
D gene: TRBD2; V gene: TRBV5-6; J gene: TRBJ2-3; clone size: few; CDR3 protein: CASSVGGLVGTDTQYF; CDR3 DNA: TGTGCCAGCAGCGTGGGGGGACTAGTTGGTACAGATACGCAGTATTTT
D gene: NA; V gene: TRBV29-1; J gene: TRBJ1-1; clone size: NA; CDR3 protein: CSVEGATEAFF; CDR3 DNA: TGCAGCGTTGAAGGGGCCACTGAAGCTTTCTTT
D gene: TRBD1; V gene: TRBV6-6; J gene: TRBJ1-5; clone size: NA; CDR3 protein: CASSYSGQAGKQPQHF; CDR3 DNA: TGTGCCAGCAGTTACTCTGGACAGGCAGGGAAACAGCCCCAGCATTTT
D gene: NA; V gene: TRBV27; J gene: TRBJ2-1; clone size: NA; CDR3 protein: CASSLYQSSYNEQFF; CDR3 DNA: TGTGCCAGCAGTTTATATCAGAGCTCCTACAATGAGCAGTTCTTC
D gene: NA; V gene: TRBV9; J gene: TRBJ2-7; clone size: NA; CDR3 protein: CASSPSRKSTPYEQYF; CDR3 DNA: TGTGCCAGCAGCCCCAGTAGGAAGTCGACACCCTACGAGCAGTACTTC
D gene: NA; V gene: TRBV7-8; J gene: TRBJ2-5; clone size: NA; CDR3 protein: CASRAGTQETQYF; CDR3 DNA: TGTGCCAGCAGAGCCGGGACTCAAGAGACCCAGTACTTC
D gene: NA; V gene: TRBV7-2; J gene: TRBJ2-1; clone size: NA; CDR3 protein: CASSLDGGPNEQFF; CDR3 DNA: TGTGCCAGCAGCTTAGACGGGGGGCCCAATGAGCAGTTCTTC
D gene: TRBD2; V gene: TRBV19; J gene: TRBJ2-1; clone size: NA; CDR3 protein: CASSSGQAGGFNEQFF; CDR3 DNA: TGTGCCAGTAGTTCAGGTCAGGCGGGGGGTTTCAATGAGCAGTTCTTC
D gene: TRBD2; V gene: TRBV4-1; J gene: TRBJ2-5; clone size: NA; CDR3 protein: CASSQMAAGGTGETQYF; CDR3 DNA: TGCGCCAGCAGCCAAATGGCCGCGGGGGGGACGGGAGAGACCCAGTACTTC